This TCR beta chain is from a study of T-cell reconstitution after alpha-beta-depleted transplantation in children. Findings of the study overall: Once a year had passed after transplant, T-cell counts and diversity came mostly from newly produced T cells. Roughly two months post-transplant, alpha-beta T cells reportedly originated from several hundred graft clones that had expanded.

There are 16 residues in the CDR3. CDR1 is SGHTA and CDR2 is FQGNSA in the germline V gene. After removal of 5 bases from V and 3 bases from J, the junction contained 10 bases not matched to a gene. Unique molecular identifiers were used to barcode this TCRbeta library. Each CDR3 protein gets one entry after TCRdb re-called the PCR reads with MiXCR. The table lists roughly 280,000 distinct CDR3 sequences, roughly 10% of them singletons. This clonotype was detected many times. Its antigen remains unidentified. The clonotype comes from a male patient under 10 years old who had a stem cell transplant for chronic granulomatous disease, so the T cells may come from the graft donor. Source: peripheral blood, taken 180 days after TCRalphabeta/CD19-depleted stem cell transplant. This chain connects TRBV7-2 to TRBJ2-5, with 9 bases lining up with TRBD2. CDR3 loop: CASSPRGLARKETQYF. The CDR3 bases are TGTGCCAGCAGCCCCCGAGGACTAGCGAGGAAAGAGACCCAGTACTTC.